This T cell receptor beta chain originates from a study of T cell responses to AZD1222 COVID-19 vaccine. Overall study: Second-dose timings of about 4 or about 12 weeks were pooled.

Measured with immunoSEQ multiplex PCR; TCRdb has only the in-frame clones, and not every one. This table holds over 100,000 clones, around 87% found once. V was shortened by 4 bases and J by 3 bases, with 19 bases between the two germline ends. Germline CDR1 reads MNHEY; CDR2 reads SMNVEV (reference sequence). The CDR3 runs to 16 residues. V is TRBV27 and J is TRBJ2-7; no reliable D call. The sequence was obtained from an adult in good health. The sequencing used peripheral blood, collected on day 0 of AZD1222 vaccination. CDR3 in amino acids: CASSWPGPPTNYEQYF. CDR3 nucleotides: TGTGCCAGCAGTTGGCCCGGACCCCCTACAAACTACGAGCAGTACTTC.